This T cell receptor (beta chain) was observed in a study of vaccination effects on CD4 cells after COVID-19. The wider study: Antigen-specific CD4+ T cell clonotypes were called by their expansion after viral peptide-pool culture in ViraFEST. Findings and limits, study-wide: By a late point after vaccination, infection- and vaccine-induced clones had shrunk markedly through clonal contraction.

Culturing for 9 to 10 days preceded CD4+ T cell isolation. At days 3 and 7, half of the medium was exchanged for IL-2 medium. As for this clone: The target antigen is unknown.

The method was immunoSEQ multiplex PCR; TCRdb's version includes in-frame clones alone and lacks a portion of them. The table has about 74,000 clones, roughly three quarters seen once; the top ten hold roughly 2%. This sample comprised CD4+ T cells from PBMCs cultured without peptide, obtained before COVID-19 vaccination. The TCR sequence derives from a human donor who received a COVID-19 vaccine.

CDR3 amino acids: CASSLAGGGEKLFF. CDR3 coding DNA: TGCGCCAGCAGCTTGGCAGGGGGCGGTGAAAAACTGTTTTTT. The rearrangement uses TRBV5-1 and TRBJ1-4, with 8 bases aligning to TRBD1. The germline V gene has CDR1 SGHRS and CDR2 YFSETQ. Unmatched junction bases numbered 2, after V lost 0 bases and J lost 7 bases. The CDR3 runs 14 residues.